The 27 T cell receptor beta chains given below trace back to one sample, sequenced in a study of beta chain features in type 1 diabetes. Expressed TCRB transcripts were sequenced because the entire RNA isolate underwent reverse transcription. Measured with immunoSEQ multiplex PCR; TCRdb has only the in-frame clones, and not every one. Of about 40,000 clones listed, around 49% are singletons. Specimen: central memory CD4+ T cells from blood. The receptors were sampled from a woman aged 18-29 years in good health.

A single count supports this clone. The genes are TRBV27 and TRBJ2-3; weak D call: TRBD2 (5 bases). The CDR3 is made up of 15 amino acids. The V end lost 0 bases, the J end lost 5 bases, and 12 bases lay between the germline ends. CDR1 is MNHEY, CDR2 SMNVEV, per germline (reference sequence). CDR3: CASSLSPQRGDTQYF. CDR3 in DNA: TGTGCCAGCAGTTTATCCCCCCAACGGGGAGATACGCAGTATTTT.

This clone occurred once. V gene TRBV14 combines with J gene TRBJ2-7; weak D call: TRBD1 (6 bases). Trimming removed 6 bases at V and 6 bases at J, with 18 bases between. This CDR3 is 14 amino acids long. CDR1 and CDR2 (germline): SGHDN, FVKESK. In nucleotides, the CDR3 is TGTGCCAGCAGTATAGGGGGTCCGCTTGCCGAGCAGTACTTC. This translates into CASSIGGPLAEQYF.

This chain joins TRBV19 and TRBJ1-2; D not resolved. V dropped 7 bases and J dropped 4 bases, with 13 bases sitting between them. The CDR3 sequence is 13 residues long. Per the germline V gene, CDR1 is LNHDA and CDR2 is SQIVND (reference sequence). In DNA, the CDR3 is TGTGCCAGTACCCTCGGCCCGGGCTATGGCTACACCTTC. Its protein product is CASTLGPGYGYTF.

The rearrangement links TRBV6-1 to TRBJ2-5; D is possibly TRBD2 (6 bases). This CDR3 comprises 16 residues. Germline V gene lookup returns CDR1 MNHNS and CDR2 SASEGT. V gave up 2 bases and J gave up 7 bases, with 20 bases separating them. The CDR3 is CASSEITLAPSGTQYF. The CDR3 DNA reads TGTGCCAGCAGTGAAATAACCCTAGCGCCCTCAGGGACCCAGTACTTC.

The chain recombines TRBV6-5 with TRBJ1-1; D may be TRBD1 (6 bases). The V end lost 6 bases, the J end lost 1 base, and 12 bases lay between the germline ends. CDR3 size: 14 residues. Germline V CDR1 and CDR2: MNHEY, SVGAGI. CDR3 sequence reads: CASRLQGSNTEAFF. In DNA form, the CDR3 reads TGTGCCAGCAGACTACAGGGCTCGAACACTGAAGCTTTCTTT.

The chain employs TRBV2 and TRBJ1-1; D not certain. V was trimmed by 4 bases and J by 1 base, leaving 7 bases between them. The germline CDR1 and CDR2 sequences are SNHLY and FYNNEI. The CDR3 is 13 residues long. The CDR3 region has the DNA TGTGCCAGCAGTGGGTACGGGAACACTGAAGCTTTCTTT. This codes for CASSGYGNTEAFF. Based on the CDR3 plus reference TRBV2 and TRBJ1-1, the full variable domain is EPEVTQTPSHQVTQMGQEVILRCVPISNHLYFYWYRQILGQKVEFLVSFYNNEISEKSEIFDDQFSVERPDGSNFTLKIRSTKLEDSAMYFCASSGYGNTEAFFGQGTRLTVV.

This clone was observed a few times. The V gene is TRBV6-5, the J gene TRBJ1-1, with D possibly being TRBD1 (6 bases). CDR1 is MNHEY, CDR2 SVGAGI, per germline. This CDR3 has 11 residues. CDR3 nucleotide sequence: TGTGGCACAGGGATGAACACTGAAGCTTTCTTT. It codes for CGTGMNTEAFF.

The V and J genes are TRBV30 and TRBJ1-3; 9 bases are shared with TRBD1. There are 16 residues in the CDR3. J gave up 0 bases and V 3 bases, and 6 bases lay outside the gene matches. The germline V gene has CDR1 GTSNPN and CDR2 SVGIG (reference sequence). The CDR3: CAWRRDRALSGNTIYF. Written as DNA, the CDR3 is TGTGCCTGGAGACGGGACAGGGCTCTCTCTGGAAACACCATATATTTT.

This clone was counted a few times. The chain joins TRBV11-2 to TRBJ2-7; 11 bases align to TRBD1. The CDR3 spans 16 residues. Trimming took 3 bases from V and 1 from J; bases not matched to a gene: 5. Germline V gene sequence: CDR1 SGHAT, CDR2 FQNNGV. The CDR3 region has the DNA TGTGCCAGCAGCTTTACCGGGACAGGGGGTTCCTACGAGCAGTACTTC. It is translated as CASSFTGTGGSYEQYF. The complete variable domain, with remaining parts taken from reference TRBV11-2 and TRBJ2-7, reads EAGVAQSPRYKIIEKRQSVAFWCNPISGHATLYWYQQILGQGPKLLIQFQNNGVVDDSQLPKDRFSAERLKGVDSTLKIQPAKLEDSAVYLCASSFTGTGGSYEQYFGPGTRLTVT.

The rearrangement uses TRBV19 and TRBJ1-5; D ambiguous. V lost 3 bases to trimming and J lost 6 bases, with 9 bases between them. Per germline, CDR1 LNHDA and CDR2 SQIVND (reference sequence). This CDR3 is built from 13 residues. The CDR3 here is CASSISAGQPQHF. In nucleotides, the CDR3 is TGTGCCAGTAGTATTTCGGCGGGTCAGCCCCAGCATTTT.

This clone occurred a few times. V and J are TRBV18 and TRBJ1-6, with 7 positions matching TRBD1. The V segment lost 2 bases and the J segment 6 bases; nucleotides outside the gene matches: 7. Germline lookup yields CDR1 KGHSH and CDR2 LQKENI. The CDR3 has 16 amino acids. This CDR3 reads CASSPNGAGGNSPLHF. The CDR3 bases are TGTGCCAGCTCACCAAACGGTGCAGGGGGTAATTCACCCCTCCACTTT. Complete variable domain (other parts from reference TRBV18 and TRBJ1-6): NAGVMQNPRHLVRRRGQEARLRCSPMKGHSHVYWYRQLPEEGLKFMVYLQKENIIDESGMPKERFSAEFPKEGPSILRIQQVVRGDSAAYFCASSPNGAGGNSPLHFGNGTRLTVT.

This clone is deemed medium-sized. V usage is TRBV5-1 and J usage is TRBJ2-7; 10 bases line up with TRBD1. The trim removed 3 bases at V and 5 bases at J, leaving 5 bases unmatched. The CDR3 sequence is 14 residues long. Germline V gives CDR1 SGHRS, CDR2 YFSETQ. CDR3 loop: CASSWGTGVDEQYF. For the CDR3, the DNA is TGCGCCAGCAGCTGGGGGACAGGGGTAGACGAGCAGTACTTC.

Points on this clone: Other DNA variants within this sample encode the same CDR3. The chain employs TRBV5-1 and TRBJ2-3; 10 bases align to TRBD2. V lost 2 bases and J lost 1; bases outside the gene matches: 4. In germline, CDR1 is SGHRS, CDR2 YFSETQ. The CDR3 covers 16 residues. CDR3 amino acids: CASSLGGTSGTDTQYF. DNA for the CDR3: TGCGCCAGCAGCTTAGGCGGGACTAGCGGCACAGATACGCAGTATTTT.

V usage is TRBV2 and J usage is TRBJ1-1; D gene unclear. Germline CDR1 and CDR2: SNHLY and FYNNEI. V shed 0 bases and J shed 0 bases, with 8 bases lying between them. The CDR3 runs 15 residues. In DNA form, the CDR3 reads TGTGCCAGCAGTGAAGCTTCCGGGTTGAACACTGAAGCTTTCTTT. Protein: CASSEASGLNTEAFF. The full variable domain, with the rest looked up from reference TRBV2 and TRBJ1-1, is EPEVTQTPSHQVTQMGQEVILRCVPISNHLYFYWYRQILGQKVEFLVSFYNNEISEKSEIFDDQFSVERPDGSNFTLKIRSTKLEDSAMYFCASSEASGLNTEAFFGQGTRLTVV.

The genes are TRBV28 and TRBJ2-5, with 8 positions matching TRBD1. The J call may be incorrect, as the DNA end agrees better with TRBJ2-7. The CDR3 loop spans 17 amino acids. Germline V gene sequence: CDR1 MDHEN, CDR2 SYDVKM. CDR3 loop: CASSYIVGRTGSYEQYF. Here the CDR3 DNA reads TGTGCCAGCAGTTACATTGTTGGTCGGACAGGGTCCTACGAGCAGTACTTC.

This chain uses TRBV5-6 with TRBJ1-2; 8 bases agree with TRBD1. The junction had 15 bases not matched to a gene; V was cut back by 4 bases and J by 7 bases. CDR3 length equals 16 residues. Germline CDR1 is SGHDT and CDR2 is YYEEEE. For the CDR3, the DNA is TGTGCCAGCAGCCTGGACCGTGGACAGGGAATAGCTGGCTACACCTTC. Protein sequence: CASSLDRGQGIAGYTF.

The rearrangement links TRBV14 to TRBJ2-1; TRBD1 agrees at 9 bases. The length of the CDR3 is 16 residues. V trimming: 2 bases; J trimming: 8 bases; junction bases outside the gene matches: 10. Germline CDR1 is SGHDN and CDR2 is FVKESK. The CDR3 sequence is CASSQIPGQGRDEQFF. The DNA for the CDR3 is TGTGCCAGCAGCCAAATACCGGGACAGGGAAGGGATGAGCAGTTCTTC.

This clone was observed a few times. The gene calls are TRBV27 and TRBJ2-1, with D tentatively TRBD1 (5 bases). Germline CDR1 reads MNHEY; CDR2 reads SMNVEV (reference sequence). Trimming shortened V by 2 bases and J by 4 bases, and 6 bases separated the two germline ends. This CDR3 is 13 amino acids long. For the CDR3, the DNA is TGTGCCAGCAGTTTAACAGGATACAATGAGCAGTTCTTC. Translated: CASSLTGYNEQFF.

The rearrangement links TRBV5-5 to TRBJ2-3, with 9 bases that match TRBD1. The CDR3 spans 15 residues. Germline values: CDR1 SGHKS, CDR2 YYEKEE (reference sequence). The V and J ends lost 4 bases and 4 bases, in that order; junction bases with no gene match: 7. The CDR3 nucleotides are TGTGCCAGCAGCACAGGGGGCGCCTCCCCAGATACGCAGTATTTT. Its translation is CASSTGGASPDTQYF. Looking up the rest from reference TRBV5-5 and TRBJ2-3 gives the full variable domain: DAGVTQSPTHLIKTRGQQVTLRCSPISGHKSVSWYQQVLGQGPQFIFQYYEKEERGRGNFPDRFSARQFPNYSSELNVNALLLGDSALYLCASSTGGASPDTQYFGPGTRLTVL.

This clone was recorded a few times. This chain connects TRBV30 to TRBJ2-5; D is unresolved. Trimming took 1 base from V and 4 from J, leaving 16 bases between them. Germline V gene sequence: CDR1 GTSNPN, CDR2 SVGIG (reference sequence). The CDR3 contains 15 residues. The CDR3 reads CAWSDGSAAAETQYF. CDR3 sequence (DNA): TGTGCCTGGAGTGACGGGTCGGCGGCCGCAGAGACCCAGTACTTC.

This clone has only a few counts. The chain has TRBV11-3 and TRBJ2-5; TRBD1 is a possible D gene (5 bases). CDR3 length: 13 amino acids. Germline V gene sequence: CDR1 SGHNT, CDR2 YENEEA. Trimming took off 4 bases at V and 0 bases at J, with 6 bases between the two ends. CDR3: CASSSTDQETQYF. The CDR3 DNA follows: TGTGCCAGCAGCTCGACAGACCAAGAGACCCAGTACTTC. The whole variable domain, remainder taken from reference TRBV11-3 and TRBJ2-5, is EAGVVQSPRYKIIEKKQPVAFWCNPISGHNTLYWYLQNLGQGPELLIRYENEEAVDDSQLPKDRFSAERLKGVDSTLKIQPAELGDSAVYLCASSSTDQETQYFGPGTRLLVL.

The CDR3 protein is CASADTGGSGEAFF. CDR3 sequence (DNA): TGCGCCAGCGCAGATACAGGGGGTAGTGGTGAAGCTTTCTTT. V usage is TRBV5-1 and J usage is TRBJ1-1; 8 nucleotides align to TRBD1. Unmatched junction bases numbered 12, after V lost 7 bases and J lost 7 bases. Germline V gives CDR1 SGHRS, CDR2 YFSETQ. This CDR3 is built from 14 residues.

This clone was seen only a few times. The chain uses TRBV7-9 and TRBJ2-7, with TRBD2 matching over 8 bases. The germline V gene encodes CDR1 SEHNR and CDR2 FQNEAQ (reference sequence). The length of the CDR3 is 14 residues. Germline trimming cut 8 bases from V and 4 bases from J; bases unmatched to any gene: 10. The CDR3 coding sequence is TGTGCCAGCGCGGAACGGGGGGGTGGGTACGAGCAGTACTTC. Protein product: CASAERGGGYEQYF.

This CDR3 is CASSPGQESYEQYF. CDR3 coding DNA: TGTGCCAGCTCACCGGGACAGGAGAGCTACGAGCAGTACTTC. V and J are TRBV18 and TRBJ2-7; 8 nucleotides align to TRBD1. CDR1 and CDR2 (germline): KGHSH, LQKENI. The length of the CDR3 is 14 residues. Trimming cost V 3 bases and J 3 bases; bases outside gene matches: 4.

The chain joins TRBV6-4 to TRBJ2-1, with TRBD2 as a possible D gene (5 bases). This CDR3 is built from 14 residues. Germline CDR1 MRHNA, CDR2 SNTAGT. Between the trimmed V and J ends, which lost 11 bases and 4 bases, there was a span of 18 bases. The CDR3 protein is CASSPEVGYNEQFF. CDR3 in DNA: TGTGCCTCAAGTCCGGAGGTGGGTTACAATGAGCAGTTCTTC.

The J gene is TRBJ2-3, the V gene TRBV5-1; D is perhaps TRBD1 (5 bases). CDR3 size: 17 residues. V lost 1 base to trimming and J lost 0 bases, with 15 bases between them. Germline V gene data show CDR1 as SGHRS and CDR2 as YFSETQ. DNA for the CDR3: TGCGCCAGCAGCTTGAATATGATAGGACATAGCACAGATACGCAGTATTTT. Its protein product is CASSLNMIGHSTDTQYF. Together with reference TRBV5-1 and TRBJ2-3, the CDR3 gives the full variable domain: KAGVTQTPRYLIKTRGQQVTLSCSPISGHRSVSWYQQTPGQGLQFLFEYFSETQRNKGNFPGRFSGRQFSNSRSEMNVSTLELGDSALYLCASSLNMIGHSTDTQYFGPGTRLTVL.

The gene calls are TRBV7-9 and TRBJ2-1, with D hard to call. V lost 5 bases, J lost 0 bases, and 17 bases lay in between. The CDR3 is 17 residues long. In germline, CDR1 is SEHNR, CDR2 FQNEAQ (reference sequence). CDR3 sequence reads: CASSPKPSEHSYNEQFF. The CDR3 DNA follows: TGTGCCAGCAGCCCGAAGCCTAGTGAGCACTCCTACAATGAGCAGTTCTTC.